These 32 T cell receptor beta chains were sequenced from one sample in a study of T cell changes during pregnancy in multiple sclerosis (dated by TCRdb to between 2018 and 2020). The method behind the library was the immunoSEQ multiplex PCR assay. TCRdb re-hosts the immuneACCESS table, in-frame sequences only. Its copies lack some clones; in the studies checked, an unresolved V gene accounts for under half of them, and the cause for the rest is not known. Present in this sample are some 60,000 clones, roughly 90% of which were seen just once. The ten largest clones represent around 1.7% of the sample. The sequencing here drew on peripheral blood, taken after pregnancy. Receptor source: a female donor with multiple sclerosis, enrolled in a pregnancy study.

The rearrangement joins TRBV21-1 to TRBJ1-5; TRBD1 reflects the table's D call only, with no check against the DNA. TRBV21-1 is reported as a pseudogene. The CDR3 contains 18 residues. CDR3 in amino acids: CASSKGPTTGGRNQPQHF. For the CDR3, the DNA is TGTGCCAGCAGCAAAGGGCCTACGACAGGGGGCCGTAATCAGCCCCAGCATTTT.

The V call is TRBV2, the J call TRBJ1-2; 9 bases are shared with TRBD1. Germline CDR1 SNHLY, CDR2 FYNNEI. The J segment lost 1 base and the V segment lost 6 bases, leaving 6 bases of the junction unmatched. The CDR3 runs 15 residues. The CDR3, as DNA: TGTGCCAGCAGGGTAGACAGGGGGTATAACTATGGCTACACCTTC. Translated: CASRVDRGYNYGYTF.

This rearrangement joins TRBV2 to TRBJ1-1, with 8 bases that match TRBD1. Losses at the gene ends were 8 bases for V and 2 bases for J; bases not matched to a gene: 10. The CDR3 is made up of 15 amino acids. The germline gives CDR1 SNHLY, CDR2 FYNNEI. The CDR3 is CASRQGQGGNTEAFF. The CDR3 DNA is TGTGCCAGCCGACAAGGACAGGGCGGAAACACTGAAGCTTTCTTT.

V and J are TRBV6-6 and TRBJ1-5; possible D gene TRBD1, 6 bases. This CDR3 is 13 amino acids long. V shed 3 bases and J shed 5 bases, with 8 bases lying between them. Germline V gives CDR1 MNHNY, CDR2 SVGAGI (reference sequence). The CDR3 DNA sequence: TGTGCCAGCAGTTATGAGGGGGATCAGCCCCAGCATTTT. This translates into CASSYEGDQPQHF.

The chain uses TRBV29-1 and TRBJ2-3; D not resolved. CDR3 length equals 15 residues. CDR1 and CDR2 from the germline V gene are SQVTM and ANQGSEA. V dropped 0 bases and J dropped 2 bases, with 12 bases sitting between them. CDR3 nucleotide sequence: TGCAGCGTTGAAGACCAACAGATTTCCACAGATACGCAGTATTTT. It codes for CSVEDQQISTDTQYF.

This chain uses TRBV7-2 with TRBJ2-3; the D gene is possibly TRBD2 (6 bases). CDR1 is SGHTA, CDR2 FQGNSA, per germline. Deletions cut 1 base from V and 2 bases from J, with 10 bases between. The CDR3 is made up of 15 amino acids. CDR3 sequence: CASSLEQDYTDTQYF. As DNA, the CDR3 is TGTGCCAGCAGCTTAGAACAGGACTACACAGATACGCAGTATTTT.

The rearrangement joins TRBV5-6 to TRBJ1-1, with D perhaps TRBD1 (5 bases). Looked up from germline, CDR1 is SGHDT and CDR2 is YYEEEE. The V end was cut by 4 bases, the J end by 6 bases, with 22 bases between. The CDR3 consists of 16 residues. CDR3 nucleotides: TGTGCCAGCAGCGTTTTCTCGTGGCAGGGTGGCCCTGAAGCTTTCTTT. Protein: CASSVFSWQGGPEAFF.

V is TRBV5-1 and J is TRBJ1-1, with D unresolved. The CDR3 totals 13 residues. Germline V gene data show CDR1 as SGHRS and CDR2 as YFSETQ. Trimming removed 7 bases from V and 5 bases from J, with 15 bases in between. This CDR3 reads CASGEVLGTEAFF. For the CDR3, the DNA is TGCGCCAGCGGGGAGGTTTTGGGGACTGAAGCTTTCTTT.

The chain links TRBV2 to TRBJ1-2; 7 nucleotides align to TRBD1. The V and J ends lost 6 bases and 4 bases, in that order; junction bases with no gene match: 11. Germline values: CDR1 SNHLY, CDR2 FYNNEI. CDR3 length equals 15 residues. The CDR3 protein is CASRIRGGTVYGYTF. The CDR3 DNA follows: TGTGCCAGCAGGATTAGAGGGGGGACAGTCTATGGCTACACCTTC. Variable domain in full (rest from reference TRBV2 and TRBJ1-2): EPEVTQTPSHQVTQMGQEVILRCVPISNHLYFYWYRQILGQKVEFLVSFYNNEISEKSEIFDDQFSVERPDGSNFTLKIRSTKLEDSAMYFCASRIRGGTVYGYTFGSGTRLTVV.

This chain links TRBV14 with TRBJ1-1; D may be TRBD1 (5 bases). This CDR3 contains 14 residues. Germline CDR1 reads SGHDN; CDR2 reads FVKESK. Deletions cut 4 bases from V and 5 bases from J, with 14 bases between. DNA of the CDR3: TGTGCCAGCAGCCGTACAAGGGGCGAGACTGAAGCTTTCTTT. It yields the protein CASSRTRGETEAFF. Combining the CDR3 with reference TRBV14 and TRBJ1-1 gives the whole variable domain EAGVTQFPSHSVIEKGQTVTLRCDPISGHDNLYWYRRVMGKEIKFLLHFVKESKQDESGMPNNRFLAERTGGTYSTLKVQPAELEDSGVYFCASSRTRGETEAFFGQGTRLTVV.

This clone was seen more than once but under ten times. This chain connects TRBV19 to TRBJ1-2; no firm D call. The V end lost 6 bases, the J end lost 0 bases, and 23 bases lay between the germline ends. Germline CDR1 reads LNHDA; CDR2 reads SQIVND (reference sequence). The CDR3 contains 18 residues. CDR3 sequence (DNA): TGTGCCAGTAGCAAATACGGGGATCAATTTTATGCTAACTATGGCTACACCTTC. Translating gives CASSKYGDQFYANYGYTF.

V gene TRBV30 combines with J gene TRBJ1-5, with TRBD1 matching 10 bases. Germline CDR1 and CDR2: GTSNPN and SVGIG (reference sequence). J was trimmed by 1 base and V by 2 bases; bases with no gene match: 2. CDR3 size: 15 residues. The CDR3 spells CAWSPGQGSNQPQHF. The CDR3, as DNA: TGTGCCTGGAGTCCGGGACAGGGGAGCAATCAGCCCCAGCATTTT.

The V gene is TRBV18, the J gene TRBJ1-2, with unresolved D. CDR3 length: 13 residues. V lost 8 bases and J 5 bases, leaving 15 bases between the germline ends. Germline V gene data show CDR1 as KGHSH and CDR2 as LQKENI. The CDR3 loop reads CASTASTEYGYTF. CDR3 bases: TGTGCCAGCACCGCTAGTACTGAATATGGCTACACCTTC.

The chain recombines TRBV6-5 with TRBJ1-2; the match to TRBD1 covers 7 bases. Germline trimming cut 3 bases from V and 6 bases from J; bases unmatched to any gene: 10. The V gene's germline CDR1 is MNHEY and CDR2 SVGAGI. The CDR3 spans 15 residues. DNA of the CDR3: TGTGCCAGCAGTTATGACGTGGGGACAGACCATGGCTACACCTTC. Translation: CASSYDVGTDHGYTF.

This rearrangement joins TRBV28 to TRBJ2-7; D not certain. The CDR3 extends over 16 amino acids. Between the trimmed V and J ends, which lost 3 bases and 1 base, there was a span of 16 bases. Germline lookup yields CDR1 MDHEN and CDR2 SYDVKM. The CDR3 sequence is CASSFGPSYNSYEQYF. As DNA, the CDR3 is TGTGCCAGCAGTTTTGGGCCCAGCTACAATTCCTACGAGCAGTACTTC.

The chain is built from TRBV7-2 and TRBJ1-1; D is perhaps TRBD1 (5 bases). Germline V gene lookup returns CDR1 SGHTA and CDR2 FQGNSA. This CDR3 is built from 12 residues. Trimming took off 2 bases at V and 11 bases at J, with 12 bases between the two ends. The CDR3 loop reads CASSLLGAEAFF. CDR3 coding DNA: TGTGCCAGCAGCTTATTAGGGGCAGAGGCTTTCTTT.

This clone was observed a single time. The gene calls are TRBV2 and TRBJ2-3, with a possible D match to TRBD2 (5 bases). CDR3 length equals 15 residues. The germline V gene encodes CDR1 SNHLY and CDR2 FYNNEI. The ends were cut back, 6 bases at V and 0 bases at J, with 13 bases in the middle. CDR3 sequence (DNA): TGTGCCAGCAGCGGCGGCGCGGGTAGCACAGATACGCAGTATTTT. Protein product: CASSGGAGSTDTQYF. Full variable domain (rest looked up from reference TRBV2 and TRBJ2-3): EPEVTQTPSHQVTQMGQEVILRCVPISNHLYFYWYRQILGQKVEFLVSFYNNEISEKSEIFDDQFSVERPDGSNFTLKIRSTKLEDSAMYFCASSGGAGSTDTQYFGPGTRLTVL.

The chain uses TRBV28 and TRBJ1-1; the match to TRBD1 covers 7 bases. CDR3 length equals 15 residues. V was pared by 5 bases and J by 4 bases, with 10 bases of the junction left unmatched. Germline values: CDR1 MDHEN, CDR2 SYDVKM. The CDR3 DNA reads TGTGCCAGCAGTCCACAGGGGAAAAGGGGCACTGAAGCTTTCTTT. Protein product: CASSPQGKRGTEAFF.

The chain employs TRBV6-6 and TRBJ1-5; D might be TRBD1 (5 bases). Trimming stripped 7 bases from V and 0 bases from J, with 16 bases between. CDR1 and CDR2 (germline): MNHNY, SVGAGI (reference sequence). The CDR3 loop spans 16 amino acids. The CDR3 spells CASTLNRLYSNQPQHF. The CDR3 DNA follows: TGTGCCAGCACCTTAAACAGGTTATATAGCAATCAGCCCCAGCATTTT.

This chain connects TRBV5-5 to TRBJ2-3, with 7 bases identical to TRBD1. Germline V lookup: CDR1 SGHKS, CDR2 YYEKEE (reference sequence). The CDR3 covers 14 residues. V was clipped by 0 bases and J by 4 bases; unmatched bases: 2. The CDR3 region is CASSLEGAADTQYF. The DNA of the CDR3 is TGTGCCAGCAGCTTGGAGGGGGCTGCAGATACGCAGTATTTT.

This rearrangement joins TRBV2 to TRBJ2-1, with 7 positions matching TRBD1. V was clipped by 7 bases and J by 6 bases; unmatched bases: 6. The CDR3 has 13 residues. Germline CDR1 is SNHLY and CDR2 is FYNNEI. The CDR3 reads CASTSDRTNEQFF. CDR3 DNA sequence: TGTGCCAGCACCTCGGACAGGACCAATGAGCAGTTCTTC.

The J gene is TRBJ1-1, the V gene TRBV29-1; D is perhaps TRBD1 (5 bases). This CDR3 is built from 11 residues. Germline CDR1 reads SQVTM; CDR2 reads ANQGSEA. V lost 0 bases and J 12 bases, leaving 11 bases between the germline ends. This CDR3 is CSVEDGKGSFF. DNA for the CDR3: TGCAGCGTTGAAGACGGAAAGGGGTCTTTCTTT.

The chain has TRBV30 and TRBJ2-2; tentative D call: TRBD1 (5 bases). CDR1 is GTSNPN and CDR2 is SVGIG in the germline V gene (reference sequence). There are 12 residues in the CDR3. Trimming left V 0 bases short and J 8 bases short, with 7 bases between. The CDR3 DNA reads as TGTGCCTGGAGTGTTGGGGCGGGGGAGCTGTTTTTT. It specifies CAWSVGAGELFF.

J is TRBJ2-7 and V is TRBV18, with TRBD2 identical over 8 bases. The CDR3 sequence is 15 residues long. The J segment lost 4 bases and the V segment lost 6 bases, leaving 11 bases of the junction unmatched. Per germline, CDR1 KGHSH and CDR2 LQKENI. The CDR3, as DNA: TGTGCCAGCTCCTCGCCCGGACGGGGGGGGTACGAGCAGTACTTC. This translates into CASSSPGRGGYEQYF. The variable domain in full, with the rest retrieved from reference TRBV18 and TRBJ2-7, is NAGVMQNPRHLVRRRGQEARLRCSPMKGHSHVYWYRQLPEEGLKFMVYLQKENIIDESGMPKERFSAEFPKEGPSILRIQQVVRGDSAAYFCASSSPGRGGYEQYFGPGTRLTVT.

This sequence joins TRBV6-4 and TRBJ2-3; 13 positions agree with TRBD2. Trimming removed 2 bases from V and 1 base from J; junction bases left unmatched: 0. The CDR3 consists of 16 residues. CDR1 and CDR2 from the germline V gene are MRHNA and SNTAGT. CDR3 amino acids: CASSDGTSGGTDTQYF. The CDR3 DNA reads TGTGCCAGCAGTGACGGGACTAGCGGGGGCACAGATACGCAGTATTTT.

This sequence joins TRBV5-1 and TRBJ2-7; 8 bases line up with TRBD1. Germline assignment: CDR1 SGHRS and CDR2 YFSETQ. The V segment lost 4 bases and the J segment 6 bases; nucleotides outside the gene matches: 9. This CDR3 is built from 14 residues. CDR3 sequence: CASSVPQGAGEQYF. The CDR3 DNA sequence: TGCGCCAGCAGCGTACCCCAGGGGGCGGGCGAGCAGTACTTC.

The chain uses TRBV5-4 and TRBJ2-2; 10 bases agree with TRBD1. CDR1 is SGHNT and CDR2 is YYREEE in the germline V gene (reference sequence). The V segment lost 4 bases and the J segment 0 bases; nucleotides outside the gene matches: 3. This CDR3 is built from 16 residues. The CDR3 reads CASSPTGGANTGELFF. Here the CDR3 DNA reads TGTGCCAGCAGCCCGACAGGGGGCGCGAACACCGGGGAGCTGTTTTTT.

The rearrangement uses TRBV7-2 and TRBJ2-5; 14 bases are a match to TRBD2. The CDR3 extends over 16 amino acids. J was trimmed by 2 bases and V by 5 bases; bases with no gene match: 4. CDR1 SGHTA and CDR2 FQGNSA come from the germline V gene. CDR3 bases: TGTGCCAGCAGCCCCGGACTAGCGGGGGGACAAGAGACCCAGTACTTC. Its translation is CASSPGLAGGQETQYF.

The CDR3 sequence: CASSLIWAGRTLSEKLFF. CDR3 nucleotides: TGTGCCAGCAGTTTAATTTGGGCAGGGCGAACGTTAAGTGAAAAACTGTTTTTT. This sequence joins TRBV27 and TRBJ1-4, with D perhaps matching TRBD1 (5 bases). There are 18 residues in the CDR3. Trimming shortened V by 2 bases and J by 7 bases, and 23 bases separated the two germline ends. Germline V gene data show CDR1 as MNHEY and CDR2 as SMNVEV (reference sequence).

This chain uses TRBV19 with TRBJ2-2; D is possibly TRBD1 (6 bases). This CDR3 is 16 amino acids long. Trimming pared 6 bases from V and 3 bases from J, leaving 17 bases between. CDR1 is LNHDA, CDR2 SQIVND, per germline (reference sequence). The CDR3: CASRTMGALDTGELFF. CDR3 bases: TGTGCCAGTAGAACGATGGGGGCTCTGGACACCGGGGAGCTGTTTTTT. The variable domain in full, completed from reference TRBV19 and TRBJ2-2, reads DGGITQSPKYLFRKEGQNVTLSCEQNLNHDAMYWYRQDPGQGLRLIYYSQIVNDFQKGDIAEGYSVSREKKESFPLTVTSAQKNPTAFYLCASRTMGALDTGELFFGEGSRLTVL.

This clone was seen only once. The V and J genes are TRBV7-2 and TRBJ1-2; TRBD1 might be the D (5 bases). Germline-derived CDR1 and CDR2 are SGHTA and FQGNSA. The CDR3 extends over 13 amino acids. V lost 3 bases and J lost 4, with 9 bases in between. The CDR3, as DNA: TGTGCCAGCAGCTTGGGGACTAGCTATGGCTACACCTTC. Translating gives CASSLGTSYGYTF.

This rearrangement joins TRBV11-3 to TRBJ1-4; D gene unclear. The CDR3 runs 11 residues. The germline V and J ends were trimmed by 6 bases and 8 bases, with 7 bases remaining between them. The germline V gene has CDR1 SGHNT and CDR2 YENEEA. The CDR3 loop is CASRQAEKLFF. The CDR3 bases are TGTGCCAGCAGGCAGGCGGAAAAACTGTTTTTT.